The source of this TCR beta chain is a study of blood T cells in healthy people across ages. A second roughly 6 to 12 cycle PCR used barcoded and J-beta primers. TCRdb ran MiXCR on the 5' RACE reads and lists one entry per CDR3 protein. Here the sample spans around 620,000 distinct CDR3 sequences, about 25% being singletons. This clonotype was observed a few times. This CDR3 is 12 amino acids long. V trimming: 8 bases; J trimming: 4 bases; junction bases outside the gene matches: 0. In germline, CDR1 is MNHNS, CDR2 SASEGT. The TCR sequence derives from a woman in her 70s in good health. The chain carries TRBV6-1 and TRBJ2-3; 10 bases map to TRBD2. Sequencing used blood. In DNA, the CDR3 is TGTGCCAGCGGACTAGCGGCAGATACGCAGTATTTT. This sequence encodes CASGLAADTQYF.